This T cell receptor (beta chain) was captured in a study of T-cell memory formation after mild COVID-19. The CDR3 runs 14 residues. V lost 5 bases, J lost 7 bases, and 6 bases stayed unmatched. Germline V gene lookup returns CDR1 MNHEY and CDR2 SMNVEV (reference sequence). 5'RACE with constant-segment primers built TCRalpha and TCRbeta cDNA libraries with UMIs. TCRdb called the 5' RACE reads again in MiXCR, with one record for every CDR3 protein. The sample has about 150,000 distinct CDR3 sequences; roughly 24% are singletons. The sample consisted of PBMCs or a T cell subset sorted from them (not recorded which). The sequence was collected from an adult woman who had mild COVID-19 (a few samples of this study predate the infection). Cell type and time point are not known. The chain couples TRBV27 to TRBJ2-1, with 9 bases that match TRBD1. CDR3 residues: CASSTRTGENEQFF. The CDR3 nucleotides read TGTGCCAGCAGTACACGGACAGGGGAGAATGAGCAGTTCTTC.